The clone carrying this T cell receptor beta chain came up once. This sample is part of a study of blood T cell repertoires in COVID-19. Study context: Some COVID-19 samples were acute and others convalescent; all came from the United States, Italy and Spain. The cDNA or gDNA used as material had been derived from T cells, B-cell-depleted T cells, or PBMCs.

Trimming pared 4 bases from V and 9 bases from J, leaving 16 bases between. The germline CDR1 and CDR2 sequences are ENHRY and SYGVKD. The CDR3 totals 14 residues. Seattle-derived patients entered the study during active infection and were followed longitudinally. TCRdb keeps only in-frame clones here, not all; method: immunoSEQ multiplex PCR. Of tens of thousands of clones listed, more than 70% are singletons. This rearrangement joins TRBV10-3 to TRBJ2-1, with D maybe TRBD2 (6 bases). The material sequenced was peripheral blood. The receptor was isolated from a man aged 70 or older with COVID-19, enrolled during active disease. In DNA, the CDR3 is TGTGCCATCAGTGGGGAGACTAGTCTCGCTGAGCAGTTCTTC. This codes for CAISGETSLAEQFF.